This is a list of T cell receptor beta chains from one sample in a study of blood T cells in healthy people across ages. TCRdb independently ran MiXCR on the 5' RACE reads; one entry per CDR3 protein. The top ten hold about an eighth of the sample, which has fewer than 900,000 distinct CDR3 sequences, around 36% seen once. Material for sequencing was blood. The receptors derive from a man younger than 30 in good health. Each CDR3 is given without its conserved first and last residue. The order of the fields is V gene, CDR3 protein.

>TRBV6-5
ASSYDGGSRNIQY
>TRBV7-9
ASSLQKRPGGETQY
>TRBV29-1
SVELGGSYNEQF
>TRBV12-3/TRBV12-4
ASSTAGTGTYGQF
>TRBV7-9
ASSLTTGVLIEQY
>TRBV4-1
ASSQEASRLINYGYT
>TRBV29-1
SVKGPSKEDTQY
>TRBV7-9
ASSLGQAPNEKLF
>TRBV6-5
ASSFAGVNSPLH
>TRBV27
ASSQLSTGLNTEAF
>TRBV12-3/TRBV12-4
ASSRETGAHNQPQH
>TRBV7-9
ASSSPQEQGSPLH
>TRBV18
ASSPRAVRADFYGYT
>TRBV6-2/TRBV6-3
ASHKSSSTDTQY
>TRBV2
ASSYSRDNSPLH
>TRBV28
ASSYGTPRDQY
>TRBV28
ASRQPDGRWGTQY
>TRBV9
ASSVGPEGAGGNEQF
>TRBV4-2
ASSQETSWEVNTQY
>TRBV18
ASSPTNPQETQY
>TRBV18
TSSRPGTGIYEQY
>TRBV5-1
ASSLDRGDSPLY
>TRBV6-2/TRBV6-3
ASSPWTGGRNQPQH
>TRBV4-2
ASSQREGGYGYT
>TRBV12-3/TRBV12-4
ASSDRYGYT